The 29 T cell receptor beta chains below were found in one sample sequenced in a study of blood T cell repertoires in COVID-19. Profiled with immunoSEQ multiplex PCR; TCRdb holds only in-frame clones, not every one. The table shows more than 200,000 clones, with around nine tenths occurring only once. Sample: PBMCs or T cells enriched from blood (not recorded which). The receptors shown here come from a woman aged 45 to 65 who had recovered from COVID-19.

This clone has only one observation. The V and J genes are TRBV4-3 and TRBJ2-6; D might be TRBD1 (6 bases). CDR3 length equals 15 residues. CDR1 and CDR2 from the germline V gene are LGHNA and YSLEER. V gave up 3 bases and J gave up 1 base, with 7 bases separating them. In nucleotides, the CDR3 is TGCGCCAGCAGCCATGACAGGTCTGGGGCCAACGTCCTGACTTTC. It is translated as CASSHDRSGANVLTF.

This chain connects TRBV19 to TRBJ2-1; 13 bases are shared with TRBD2. Per the germline V gene, CDR1 is LNHDA and CDR2 is SQIVND (reference sequence). CDR3 length: 20 amino acids. V lost 5 bases, J lost 1 base, and 14 bases stayed unmatched. The CDR3 nucleotides are TGTGCCAGTAGTTTCGACTACCGGACTAGCGGGAGTCTATCCTACAATGAGCAGTTCTTC. Translation gives CASSFDYRTSGSLSYNEQFF. Using reference TRBV19 and TRBJ2-1 for the parts outside the CDR3, the full variable domain is DGGITQSPKYLFRKEGQNVTLSCEQNLNHDAMYWYRQDPGQGLRLIYYSQIVNDFQKGDIAEGYSVSREKKESFPLTVTSAQKNPTAFYLCASSFDYRTSGSLSYNEQFFGPGTRLTVL.

The rearrangement uses TRBV30 and TRBJ2-1; D gene unclear. There are 11 residues in the CDR3. V lost 0 bases and J lost 8, with 5 bases in between. Germline CDR1 and CDR2: GTSNPN and SVGIG (reference sequence). The CDR3 nucleotides are TGTGCCTGGAGTGTAAGCGATGAGCAGTTCTTC. Protein: CAWSVSDEQFF. The whole variable domain, remainder taken from reference TRBV30 and TRBJ2-1, is SQTIHQWPATLVQPVGSPLSLECTVEGTSNPNLYWYRQAAGRGLQLLFYSVGIGQISSEVPQNLSASRPQDRQFILSSKKLLLSDSGFYLCAWSVSDEQFFGPGTRLTVL.

This clone was seen a handful of times. CDR3 DNA: TGTGCCAGCTCAAGAGTTAACTATGGCTACACCTTC. Translating it yields CASSRVNYGYTF. The chain joins TRBV18 to TRBJ1-2; unclear D gene. The CDR3 runs 12 residues. The germline CDR1 and CDR2 sequences are KGHSH and LQKENI. Trimming took off 5 bases at V and 1 base at J, with 5 bases between the two ends.

This clone was counted once. This chain links TRBV21-1 with TRBJ1-1; TRBD1, the table's D call, was not compared with the DNA. TRBV21-1 is a recognized pseudogene. This CDR3 has 13 amino acids. CDR3 coding DNA: TGTGCCAGCAGGGTGGACAGGAACACTGAAGCTTTCTTT. Translating gives CASRVDRNTEAFF.

The gene calls are TRBV19 and TRBJ1-2; tentatively, D is TRBD1 (5 bases). The length of the CDR3 is 16 residues. Per germline, CDR1 LNHDA and CDR2 SQIVND (reference sequence). V dropped 2 bases and J dropped 4 bases, with 17 bases sitting between them. This CDR3 reads CASSITPSSGLYGYTF. Here the CDR3 DNA reads TGTGCCAGTAGTATAACCCCCTCCTCAGGGCTCTATGGCTACACCTTC.

The chain uses TRBV28 and TRBJ2-3, with 11 nucleotides matching TRBD2. Losses at the gene ends were 6 bases for V and 0 bases for J; bases not matched to a gene: 14. There are 19 residues in the CDR3. Germline CDR1 MDHEN, CDR2 SYDVKM. The CDR3 DNA follows: TGTGCCAGCAGCCCCGTTGGACTAGCGGGCCCTATAAGCACAGATACGCAGTATTTT. Residues: CASSPVGLAGPISTDTQYF.

Here the CDR3 reads CASSQRQGTRETQYF. The CDR3 bases are TGCGCCAGCAGCCAAAGACAGGGAACCAGGGAGACCCAGTACTTC. This rearrangement joins TRBV4-1 to TRBJ2-5; 7 positions agree with TRBD1. Germline CDR1 reads MGHRA; CDR2 reads YSYEKL. CDR3 length: 15 residues. V lost 2 bases and J lost 5; bases outside the gene matches: 8.

The V and J genes are TRBV6-4 and TRBJ1-5; TRBD1 is a possible D gene (5 bases). Germline CDR1 and CDR2: MRHNA and SNTAGT. This CDR3 region has 18 residues. The V end was cut by 1 base, the J end by 0 bases, with 16 bases between. CDR3 amino acids: CASSDYCDRRHSNQPQHF. Here the CDR3 DNA reads TGTGCCAGCAGTGACTATTGTGACAGAAGGCATAGCAATCAGCCCCAGCATTTT.

The chain carries TRBV29-1 and TRBJ1-2, with D possibly being TRBD1 (6 bases). In germline, CDR1 is SQVTM, CDR2 ANQGSEA. V lost 5 bases and J 8 bases, leaving 18 bases between the germline ends. The CDR3 has 13 amino acids. CDR3 bases: TGCAGCGTTCAAGGCCCAGGGGTTCACGGCTACACCTTC. Translation: CSVQGPGVHGYTF.

This chain links TRBV4-2 with TRBJ2-2; D is perhaps TRBD1 (6 bases). Trimming cost V 0 bases and J 4 bases, with 12 bases left between them. The CDR3 is 16 amino acids. CDR1 LGHNA and CDR2 YNFKEQ come from the germline V gene. The CDR3 region is CASSQEWGQATGELFF. The CDR3 region has the DNA TGTGCCAGCAGCCAAGAATGGGGACAAGCCACCGGGGAGCTGTTTTTT.

The chain employs TRBV2 and TRBJ2-1, with 10 bases that match TRBD2. Germline assignment: CDR1 SNHLY and CDR2 FYNNEI. This CDR3 spans 16 amino acids. Losses at the gene ends were 6 bases for V and 9 bases for J; bases not matched to a gene: 14. The CDR3 protein is CASSGREREGPLEQFF. The CDR3 nucleotides are TGTGCCAGCAGCGGACGGGAGCGGGAGGGCCCCCTTGAGCAGTTCTTC.

The chain uses TRBV19 and TRBJ1-2; 10 positions match TRBD1. V was clipped by 2 bases and J by 4 bases; unmatched bases: 4. The CDR3 covers 15 residues. The germline V gene has CDR1 LNHDA and CDR2 SQIVND (reference sequence). DNA for the CDR3: TGTGCCAGTAGTATAACCGGGACAGGGGCCTATGGCTACACCTTC. Protein product: CASSITGTGAYGYTF.

This sequence joins TRBV3-1 (or the pseudogene TRBV3-2) and TRBJ1-5, with 9 nucleotides matching TRBD1. The CDR3 is 15 amino acids. V shed 1 base and J 2 bases; nucleotides not matched to a gene: 0. CDR1 is LGHDT and CDR2 is YNNKEL in the germline V gene (reference sequence). The CDR3 DNA follows: TGTGCCAGCAGCCAAGGGACAGGGGGCAATCAGCCCCAGCATTTT. It is translated as CASSQGTGGNQPQHF.

The chain joins TRBV27 to TRBJ1-4, with D maybe TRBD1 (6 bases). The germline V gene encodes CDR1 MNHEY and CDR2 SMNVEV (reference sequence). This CDR3 is built from 14 residues. V was pared by 6 bases and J by 4 bases, with 12 bases between. The CDR3 is CASRPQGYNEKLFF. CDR3 bases: TGTGCCAGCAGACCACAGGGCTATAATGAAAAACTGTTTTTT.

This chain connects TRBV11-3 to TRBJ2-1; tentative D call: TRBD1 (6 bases). Germline assignment: CDR1 SGHNT and CDR2 YENEEA. The CDR3 totals 13 residues. V was shortened by 6 bases and J by 9 bases, with 15 bases between the two germline ends. The CDR3 coding sequence is TGTGCCAGCAGTCGGGACATTGGGGGTGAGCAGTTCTTC. This codes for CASSRDIGGEQFF.

DNA for the CDR3: TGTGCCAGCAGGGTCGGGACTAGCGGCGGGGAGCTGTTTTTT. Its protein product is CASRVGTSGGELFF. The chain couples TRBV2 to TRBJ2-2; TRBD2 agrees at 11 bases. Germline loops: CDR1 SNHLY, CDR2 FYNNEI. V trimming: 6 bases; J trimming: 7 bases; junction bases outside the gene matches: 4. The CDR3 loop spans 14 amino acids. Full variable domain (outside the CDR3, taken from reference TRBV2 and TRBJ2-2): EPEVTQTPSHQVTQMGQEVILRCVPISNHLYFYWYRQILGQKVEFLVSFYNNEISEKSEIFDDQFSVERPDGSNFTLKIRSTKLEDSAMYFCASRVGTSGGELFFGEGSRLTVL.

The genes are TRBV3-1 (or the pseudogene TRBV3-2) and TRBJ2-2; tentatively, D is TRBD1 (5 bases). This CDR3 comprises 14 residues. With 1 base removed from V and 6 bases from J, the gap between germline ends came to 9 bases. Per the germline V gene, CDR1 is LGHDT and CDR2 is YNNKEL (reference sequence). The CDR3 reads CASSQVQGAGELFF. In nucleotides, the CDR3 is TGTGCCAGCAGCCAAGTCCAGGGTGCCGGGGAGCTGTTTTTT.

J is TRBJ1-1 and V is TRBV19, with TRBD1 as a possible D gene (5 bases). The germline CDR1 and CDR2 sequences are LNHDA and SQIVND (reference sequence). This CDR3 region has 14 residues. V lost 2 bases and J lost 0, with 7 bases in between. The DNA for the CDR3 is TGTGCCAGTAGTATACAGGGCATGAACACTGAAGCTTTCTTT. Protein product: CASSIQGMNTEAFF.

The rearrangement uses TRBV30 and TRBJ2-7; possibly TRBD2 for D (5 bases). The germline V and J ends were trimmed by 1 base and 4 bases, with 8 bases remaining between them. The germline gives CDR1 GTSNPN, CDR2 SVGIG (reference sequence). The CDR3 extends over 12 amino acids. DNA of the CDR3: TGTGCCTGGAGTGCTACTAGTTACGAGCAGTACTTC. Protein sequence: CAWSATSYEQYF.

The chain joins TRBV2 to TRBJ1-2; a possible D gene is TRBD1 (5 bases). The CDR3 runs 18 residues. The germline V and J ends were trimmed by 1 base and 1 base, with 19 bases remaining between them. Germline V gene sequence: CDR1 SNHLY, CDR2 FYNNEI. CDR3 DNA sequence: TGTGCCAGCAGTGAAGGCCCCGCGGCAGGGCCGAATAACTATGGCTACACCTTC. This translates into CASSEGPAAGPNNYGYTF.

This clone was seen only once. The chain joins TRBV7-9 to TRBJ1-2; perhaps TRBD1 as D (5 bases). This CDR3 is built from 15 residues. The germline CDR1 and CDR2 sequences are SEHNR and FQNEAQ (reference sequence). Trimming stripped 5 bases from V and 8 bases from J, with 21 bases between. The DNA of the CDR3 is TGTGCCAGCAGCCATGATTCGGGGGTAGGAGGCGGCTACACCTTC. Protein sequence: CASSHDSGVGGGYTF.

This chain joins TRBV28 and TRBJ2-3; D ambiguous. The germline V and J ends were trimmed by 5 bases and 1 base, with 10 bases remaining between them. This CDR3 is 14 amino acids long. Looked up from germline, CDR1 is MDHEN and CDR2 is SYDVKM. The CDR3 coding sequence is TGTGCCAGCAGTAGTCCAGATCGCACAGATACGCAGTATTTT. Its protein product is CASSSPDRTDTQYF.

The chain joins TRBV7-2 to TRBJ2-7; the D is unclear. This CDR3 region has 13 residues. Between the trimmed V and J ends, which lost 5 bases and 2 bases, there was a span of 10 bases. Germline lookup yields CDR1 SGHTA and CDR2 FQGNSA. The DNA for the CDR3 is TGTGCCAGCAGCCCCCGTCCTCCCTACGAGCAGTACTTC. Translating it yields CASSPRPPYEQYF.

The genes are TRBV30 and TRBJ2-7; a weak D match, TRBD2 (6 bases). The CDR3 contains 12 residues. The germline V and J ends were trimmed by 3 bases and 2 bases, with 8 bases remaining between them. The germline gives CDR1 GTSNPN, CDR2 SVGIG (reference sequence). Here the CDR3 DNA reads TGTGCCTGGAGCGGGGGACCCTACGAGCAGTACTTC. Encoded protein: CAWSGGPYEQYF.

The chain combines TRBV10-3 with TRBJ2-1; 12 nucleotides agree with TRBD2. CDR1 and CDR2 from the germline V gene are ENHRY and SYGVKD. After removal of 8 bases from V and 7 bases from J, the junction contained 6 bases not matched to a gene. CDR3 length: 14 residues. The CDR3 loop reads CAIRLAGGRNEQFF. As DNA, the CDR3 is TGTGCCATCCGGCTAGCGGGAGGGAGAAATGAGCAGTTCTTC.

The V call is TRBV11-2, the J call TRBJ2-1, with 12 bases that match TRBD2. The CDR3 contains 18 residues. V trimming: 3 bases; J trimming: 0 bases; junction bases outside the gene matches: 6. CDR1 SGHAT and CDR2 FQNNGV come from the germline V gene. The CDR3 protein is CASSLSASGRASYNEQFF. The CDR3 coding sequence is TGTGCCAGCAGCTTGAGTGCTAGCGGGAGGGCCTCCTACAATGAGCAGTTCTTC.

V is TRBV5-4 and J is TRBJ1-2; 8 bases align to TRBD1. With V trimmed by 4 bases and J by 8 bases, 13 bases remained unmatched. CDR1 and CDR2 (germline): SGHNT, YYREEE (reference sequence). This CDR3 is built from 15 residues. CDR3 loop: CASSLDNTGGRGYTF. Written as DNA, the CDR3 is TGTGCCAGCAGCCTTGATAATACAGGGGGAAGGGGCTACACCTTC.

This rearrangement joins TRBV29-1 to TRBJ1-2; D ambiguous. The length of the CDR3 is 11 residues. The germline V gene encodes CDR1 SQVTM and CDR2 ANQGSEA. Trimming left V 3 bases short and J 2 bases short, with 4 bases between. CDR3 sequence (DNA): TGCAGCGTTGACAGAAACTATGGCTACACCTTC. Translating it yields CSVDRNYGYTF.